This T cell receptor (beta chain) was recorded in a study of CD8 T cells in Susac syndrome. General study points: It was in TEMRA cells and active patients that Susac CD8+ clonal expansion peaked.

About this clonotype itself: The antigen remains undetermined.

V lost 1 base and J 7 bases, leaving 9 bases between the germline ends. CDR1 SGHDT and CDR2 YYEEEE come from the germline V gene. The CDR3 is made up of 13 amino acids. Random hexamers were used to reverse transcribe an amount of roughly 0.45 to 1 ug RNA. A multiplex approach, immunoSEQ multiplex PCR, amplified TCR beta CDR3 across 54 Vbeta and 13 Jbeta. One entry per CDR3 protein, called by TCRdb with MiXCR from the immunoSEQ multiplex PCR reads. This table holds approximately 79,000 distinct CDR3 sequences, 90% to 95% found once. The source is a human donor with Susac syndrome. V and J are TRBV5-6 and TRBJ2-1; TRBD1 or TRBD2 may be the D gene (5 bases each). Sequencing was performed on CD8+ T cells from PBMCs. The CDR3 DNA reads TGTGCCAGCAGCTTGTACGAGGGGAATGAGCAGTTCTTC. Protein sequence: CASSLYEGNEQFF.